These T cell receptor beta chains were read from a single sample in a study of cytomegalovirus exposure and HLA in healthy donors. This table comes from immunoSEQ multiplex PCR, and its TCRdb copy is limited to in-frame clones, with some not included. This sample yields approximately 140,000 clones, of which more than 75% are seen a single time; 3.9% belongs to the top ten. Sequencing was done on a sample of PBMCs. These receptor sequences come from a man between 18 and 29 years old in good health and CMV-seronegative. The CDR3 runs from the conserved cysteine through the conserved F or W. The D gene is left open where the match is weak. Only some rows state a clone size, as once, few, many or a class for expanded clones.

j_call clone_size d_call v_call cdr3_length cdr3_aa
TRBJ2-2 - - TRBV5-1 16 CASSFNRESNTGELFF
TRBJ2-1 - TRBD1 TRBV19 16 CASSPKRQGAYNEQFF
TRBJ2-2 few TRBD2 TRBV6-5 15 CASSFIAGNTGELFF
TRBJ1-2 - TRBD1 TRBV4-1 19 CASSQVLGQGARGNYGYTF
TRBJ2-1 few TRBD1 TRBV18 15 CASSPRTGAYNEQFF
TRBJ2-3 once TRBD2 TRBV5-1 15 CASSPTSGSTDTQYF
TRBJ2-2 few - TRBV6-4 14 CASSAQGYAGELFF
TRBJ1-6 few - TRBV7-8 15 CASSWSGQDNSPLHF
TRBJ1-1 - TRBD1 TRBV7-8 14 CASLRGQGNTEAFF
TRBJ2-7 - TRBD2 TRBV14 13 CASSQDPGLAKNF
TRBJ2-7 - - TRBV30 14 CAWLEEGLGYEQYF
TRBJ2-7 - - TRBV19 15 CASSIDREGRDEQYF
TRBJ2-7 few - TRBV11-3 13 CASSRGGSYEQYF
TRBJ1-4 - TRBD1 TRBV4-1 20 CASSQDRATGVTATNEKLFF
TRBJ1-6 - - TRBV19 16 CASSIASPTYNSPLHF
TRBJ1-2 - - TRBV2 14 CASRYSLNMYGYTF
TRBJ2-7 - TRBD2 TRBV28 12 CASRTSDYEQYF
TRBJ2-2 - - TRBV27 14 CASSLSGDTGELFF
TRBJ1-2 - - TRBV10-2 13 CASSQTENYGYTF
TRBJ2-6 - - TRBV7-3 18 CASSLTPGLSSGANVLTF
TRBJ1-1 few - TRBV19 15 CASRNIDSLNTEAFF
TRBJ2-5 - TRBD1 TRBV19 15 CASSMDRAADETQYF
TRBJ2-2 - TRBD1 TRBV5-4 17 CASSPARQGMNTGELFF
TRBJ2-5 - - TRBV7-2 15 CASSWEGGLQETQYF
TRBJ1-2 few TRBD1 TRBV7-6 14 CASSLGTGVFGYTF
TRBJ2-7 - TRBD2 TRBV19 13 CASRREFSYEQYF
TRBJ2-1 - TRBD2 TRBV27 17 CASSLSIPGLADNEQFF
TRBJ1-3 once - TRBV6-1 14 CASSVGLSGNTIYF
TRBJ2-7 - TRBD2 TRBV10-3 16 CAISDHGRGSSYEQYF
TRBJ2-1 - - TRBV11-2 16 CASSLRTTRTYNEQFF
TRBJ2-5 once TRBD2 TRBV18 15 CASSPVAGGEETQYF
TRBJ2-7 few - TRBV18 12 CASSDGRDEQYF
TRBJ2-7 - TRBD1 TRBV28 15 CASSGSGTGFYEQYF
TRBJ2-3 - - TRBV7-2 14 CASSLMAGRDTQYF
TRBJ1-1 - TRBD1 TRBV5-6 14 CASSPDRGSTEAFF
TRBJ2-7 - - TRBV28 17 CASSYPRPQLSSYEQYF
TRBJ1-1 - TRBD1 TRBV2 16 CASTPPGQGRNTEAFF
TRBJ2-3 - TRBD2 TRBV7-3 14 CASSRGGSTDTQYF
TRBJ2-6 - - TRBV4-1 15 CASSQGHSGANVLTF
TRBJ1-1 - - TRBV18 14 CASSPTGENTEAFF
- once TRBD1 TRBV15 16 CATSPPGRTGSYEQYF
TRBJ1-1 - - TRBV19 15 CASSIRAGLNTEAFF